These 13 T cell receptor beta chains were all obtained from the same sample, sequenced in a study of blood T cells in healthy people across ages. A second about 6 to 12 cycle PCR used barcoded and J-beta primers. TCRdb fed the 5' RACE reads into MiXCR, producing one record per CDR3 protein. Of approximately 810,000 distinct CDR3 sequences in the sample, around 36% were seen once. The sequenced sample was blood. The receptors here all came from a young man in good health.

About this clonotype itself: The junction does not match germline at one end; this may be a read error. The chain uses TRBV12-3 or TRBV12-4 and TRBJ1-4; D not resolved. The CDR3 totals 13 residues. CDR3 bases: TGTGCCAACAGTTGTATTACTAATGAAAAACTGTTTTTT. This gives the protein CANSCITNEKLFF.

This clonotype was picked up a small number of times. The V call is TRBV7-9, the J call TRBJ1-5; TRBD1 is a possible D gene (5 bases). Germline V gene data show CDR1 as SEHNR and CDR2 as FQNEAQ (reference sequence). The germline V and J ends were trimmed by 5 bases and 2 bases, with 10 bases remaining between them. This CDR3 comprises 14 residues. In nucleotides, the CDR3 is TGTGCCAGCAGCGCAGGGAATGGCAATCAGCCCCAGCATTTT. Translating gives CASSAGNGNQPQHF.

The chain combines TRBV28 with TRBJ1-2, with 7 positions matching TRBD1. The CDR3 loop spans 15 amino acids. V dropped 5 bases and J dropped 6; count of bases not matched to a gene: 12. Germline V CDR1 and CDR2: MDHEN, SYDVKM. The CDR3, as DNA: TGTGCCAGCAGTCAAGGGGACAGATCTTGGGATGGCTACACCTTC. It translates to CASSQGDRSWDGYTF.

This clonotype has only one observation. The chain uses TRBV18 and TRBJ2-5; no clear D gene. This CDR3 contains 15 residues. V shed 4 bases and J shed 2 bases, with 14 bases lying between them. Germline CDR1 reads KGHSH; CDR2 reads LQKENI. The CDR3 region has the DNA TGTGCCAGCTCACTCAAAACCGGAAAGCAAGAGACCCAGTACTTC. Translating gives CASSLKTGKQETQYF.

The V gene is TRBV20-1, the J gene TRBJ2-7, with unresolved D. Between the trimmed V and J ends, which lost 6 bases and 2 bases, there was a span of 11 bases. From germline, CDR1 is DFQATT and CDR2 SNEGSKA (reference sequence). The CDR3 has 12 residues. This CDR3 is CSATLNTYEQYF. CDR3 nucleotides: TGCAGTGCCACCCTCAATACCTACGAGCAGTACTTC.

This clonotype was recorded a few times. The rearrangement joins TRBV2 to TRBJ2-5; D call uncertain. CDR1 is SNHLY, CDR2 FYNNEI, per germline. This CDR3 has 11 amino acids. V shed 7 bases and J shed 3 bases, with 6 bases lying between them. In DNA, the CDR3 is TGTGCCAGCACCGTGAAAGAGACCCAGTACTTC. Translating it yields CASTVKETQYF.

This clonotype was seen a few times. The J gene is TRBJ2-5, the V gene TRBV20-1; no clear D gene. Trimming cost V 3 bases and J 2 bases, with 13 bases left between them. The CDR3 extends over 14 amino acids. Germline V gene data show CDR1 as DFQATT and CDR2 as SNEGSKA (reference sequence). The CDR3: CSASPARRQETQYF. In DNA form, the CDR3 reads TGCAGTGCTAGCCCCGCCCGACGGCAAGAGACCCAGTACTTC.

In this sample, this clonotype turned up many times. The chain is built from TRBV20-1 and TRBJ2-5; the match to TRBD2 covers 7 bases. The CDR3 covers 14 residues. V was clipped by 6 bases and J by 1 base; unmatched bases: 8. CDR1 and CDR2 from the germline V gene are DFQATT and SNEGSKA (reference sequence). CDR3: CSAEDTSAQETQYF. CDR3 DNA sequence: TGCAGTGCCGAAGACACTAGCGCCCAAGAGACCCAGTACTTC.

This clonotype was picked up many times. The chain combines TRBV10-3 with TRBJ2-7; D ambiguous. CDR1 and CDR2 from the germline V gene are ENHRY and SYGVKD. The length of the CDR3 is 14 residues. V was pared by 4 bases and J by 3 bases, with 13 bases between. The CDR3 bases are TGTGCCATCAGTGGCAATACAGAGGACTACGAGCAGTACTTC. Residues: CAISGNTEDYEQYF.

This clonotype showed up many times. The chain is built from TRBV15 and TRBJ1-2, with TRBD1 matching over 11 bases. Germline CDR1 LNHNV, CDR2 YYDKDF (reference sequence). The CDR3 spans 19 residues. After removal of 2 bases from V and 7 bases from J, the junction contained 18 bases not matched to a gene. This CDR3 is CATSRQQLNRDRGSVGYTF. In DNA form, the CDR3 reads TGTGCCACCAGCAGACAACAATTGAACCGGGACAGGGGGAGTGTTGGCTACACCTTC.

V gene TRBV20-1 combines with J gene TRBJ1-2; TRBD1 might be the D (5 bases). V shed 0 bases and J shed 4 bases, with 12 bases lying between them. Looked up from germline, CDR1 is DFQATT and CDR2 is SNEGSKA (reference sequence). This CDR3 has 14 amino acids. This chain's CDR3 is CSARDQGSTYGYTF. In DNA form, the CDR3 reads TGCAGTGCTAGAGATCAGGGCAGTACCTATGGCTACACCTTC.

The gene calls are TRBV3-1 and TRBJ2-1; 7 nucleotides match TRBD1. CDR1 and CDR2 from the germline V gene are LGHDT and YNNKEL (reference sequence). Trimming took 0 bases from V and 3 from J; bases not matched to a gene: 5. This CDR3 is 16 amino acids long. The CDR3 here is CASSQDMAGGYNEQFF. The CDR3 nucleotides read TGTGCCAGCAGCCAAGATATGGCAGGGGGCTACAATGAGCAGTTCTTC.

Ten or more counts support this clonotype. The genes are TRBV20-1 and TRBJ2-1; D is perhaps TRBD2 (5 bases). The length of the CDR3 is 16 residues. The germline V gene encodes CDR1 DFQATT and CDR2 SNEGSKA (reference sequence). V lost 0 bases, J lost 1 base, and 13 bases lay in between. CDR3 nucleotides: TGCAGTGCTAGAGACGACCTTCTAGCTTCCTACAATGAGCAGTTCTTC. Translated, it gives CSARDDLLASYNEQFF.